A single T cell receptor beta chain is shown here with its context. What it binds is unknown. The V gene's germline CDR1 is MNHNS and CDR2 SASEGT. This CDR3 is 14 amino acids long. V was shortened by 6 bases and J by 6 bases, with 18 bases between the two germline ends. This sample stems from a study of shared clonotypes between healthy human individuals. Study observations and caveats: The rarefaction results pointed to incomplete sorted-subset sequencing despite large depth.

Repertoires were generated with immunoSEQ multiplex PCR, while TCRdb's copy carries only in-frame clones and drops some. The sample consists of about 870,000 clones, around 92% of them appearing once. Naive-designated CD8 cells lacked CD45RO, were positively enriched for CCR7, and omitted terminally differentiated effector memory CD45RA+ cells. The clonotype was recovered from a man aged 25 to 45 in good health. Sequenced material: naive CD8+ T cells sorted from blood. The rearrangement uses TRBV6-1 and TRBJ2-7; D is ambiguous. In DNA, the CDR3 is TGTGCCAGCAGCGTTGACGGATCGTGGGGCGAGCAGTACTTC. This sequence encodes CASSVDGSWGEQYF.